This TCR beta chain was sequenced in a study of cytomegalovirus exposure and HLA in healthy donors. The germline V gene has CDR1 SGHRS and CDR2 YFSETQ. After removal of 0 bases from V and 11 bases from J, the junction contained 7 bases not matched to a gene. The CDR3 runs 14 residues. For this clone: The antigen is unknown.

With 60 Vbeta and 13 Jbeta primers, the PCR was carried out. Profiling relied on immunoSEQ multiplex PCR, and the TCRdb table lists in-frame clones only, not all of them. The sample carries some 130,000 clones, over 65% recorded once. Regarding the study as a whole: In a later analysis, an Asian-associated ancestry cluster reportedly showed fewer N-insertions than the approximately 620-donor mean.

Sequencing was performed on PBMCs. This TCR was recovered from a man aged 50-60 years in good health and CMV-seronegative. This rearrangement joins TRBV5-1 to TRBJ2-3, with 9 bases lining up with TRBD2. Here the CDR3 DNA reads TGCGCCAGCAGCTTGGGGCTAGCGGGACTTGGGCAGTATTTT. It codes for CASSLGLAGLGQYF.